Each of the 6 T cell receptor beta chains below was sequenced from the same sample in a study of neoadjuvant anti-PD-1 for oral cavity cancer. The data were produced by immunoSEQ multiplex PCR, yet TCRdb's version contains in-frame clones alone and is incomplete. The table records about 39,000 clones, 77% of them present only once. Time point noted: after neoadjuvant nivolumab, at surgical resection. The specimen comprised PBMCs, sampled after nivolumab (anti-PD-1) treatment. The source is a person aged 35-80 years with oral cavity squamous cell carcinoma.

In this sample, this clone turned up once. This chain connects TRBV5-1 to TRBJ2-1; maybe TRBD1 (6 bases). The length of the CDR3 is 14 residues. CDR1 is SGHRS, CDR2 YFSETQ, per germline. Trimming left V 2 bases short and J 9 bases short, with 15 bases between. CDR3 amino acids: CASSLQGSNAEQFF. In DNA, the CDR3 is TGCGCCAGCAGCTTACAGGGAAGCAACGCTGAGCAGTTCTTC.

The chain has TRBV25-1 and TRBJ2-3; 7 bases match TRBD2. The germline V gene has CDR1 MGHDK and CDR2 SYGVNS. The CDR3 runs to 15 residues. The V gene end was trimmed by 1 base and the J gene end by 1 base; junction bases not matched to a gene: 2. This CDR3 is CASSEFRGGTDTQYF. The CDR3 bases are TGTGCCAGCAGTGAATTTCGGGGGGGCACAGATACGCAGTATTTT. The whole variable domain, filled in from reference TRBV25-1 and TRBJ2-3, reads EADIYQTPRYLVIGTGKKITLECSQTMGHDKMYWYQQDPGMELHLIHYSYGVNSTEKGDLSSESTVSRIRTEHFPLTLESARPSHTSQYLCASSEFRGGTDTQYFGPGTRLTVL.

This clone was found a few times. The V gene is TRBV19, the J gene TRBJ2-2, with D unresolved. Germline CDR1 LNHDA, CDR2 SQIVND (reference sequence). CDR3 length: 14 residues. V lost 8 bases and J lost 0, with 10 bases in between. The CDR3 loop is CASHSIANTGELFF. In DNA, the CDR3 is TGTGCCAGTCACAGTATCGCGAACACCGGGGAGCTGTTTTTT. Supplemented by reference TRBV19 and TRBJ2-2, the full variable domain reads DGGITQSPKYLFRKEGQNVTLSCEQNLNHDAMYWYRQDPGQGLRLIYYSQIVNDFQKGDIAEGYSVSREKKESFPLTVTSAQKNPTAFYLCASHSIANTGELFFGEGSRLTVL.

V is TRBV7-6 and J is TRBJ1-4, with 7 bases that match TRBD1. V shed 5 bases and J 7 bases; nucleotides not matched to a gene: 7. The length of the CDR3 is 14 residues. The germline gives CDR1 SGHVS, CDR2 FNYEAQ. In nucleotides, the CDR3 is TGTGCCAGCAGCCTATCAGGGGGGCCTGAAAAACTGTTTTTT. Translation: CASSLSGGPEKLFF. Filled out from reference TRBV7-6 and TRBJ1-4, the complete variable domain reads GAGVSQSPRYKVTKRGQDVALRCDPISGHVSLYWYRQALGQGPEFLTYFNYEAQQDKSGLPNDRFSAERPEGSISTLTIQRTEQRDSAMYRCASSLSGGPEKLFFGSGTQLSVL.

Only a few counts were recorded for this clone. The chain combines TRBV11-2 with TRBJ1-5; D is unresolved. The ends were cut back, 5 bases at V and 1 base at J, with 9 bases in the middle. The CDR3 consists of 14 residues. Germline lookup yields CDR1 SGHAT and CDR2 FQNNGV. CDR3 DNA sequence: TGTGCCAGCAGCGAAGGAGGGAGCAATCAGCCCCAGCATTTT. Protein sequence: CASSEGGSNQPQHF.

This rearrangement joins TRBV19 to TRBJ1-5; TRBD1 matches 9 bases. The V and J ends lost 5 bases and 5 bases, in that order; junction bases with no gene match: 4. This CDR3 contains 14 residues. Germline assignment: CDR1 LNHDA and CDR2 SQIVND (reference sequence). This CDR3 is CASSHRGQDQPQHF. CDR3 in DNA: TGTGCCAGTAGTCACAGGGGGCAAGATCAGCCCCAGCATTTT.